The following is a T cell receptor beta chain sequence with its context. The CDR3 consists of 14 residues. The germline gives CDR1 SGHRS, CDR2 YFSETQ. V gave up 0 bases and J gave up 4 bases, with 10 bases separating them. Original handling: Using reference gene primer amplification, nucleated cell counts were estimated. Repertoires were generated with immunoSEQ multiplex PCR, while TCRdb's copy carries only in-frame clones and drops some. V, J and clone size are those of that table, while D and trimming were read from the DNA. The repertoire holds some 190,000 clones, 84% seen once, with approximately 5.1% in the top ten. The source of the sample is a study of blood T cell repertoires in COVID-19. Overall study: Both acute and convalescent COVID-19 samples were obtained from the United States, Italy and Spain. The analysed material was cDNA or gDNA that came from T cells, B-cell-depleted T cells, or PBMCs.

V is TRBV5-1 and J is TRBJ1-2; D ambiguous. The origin of this receptor is a woman aged 70-85 years with active or convalescent COVID-19. The source material was peripheral blood. The CDR3: CASSLGQVIYGYTF. CDR3 coding DNA: TGCGCCAGCAGCTTGGGGCAGGTGATCTATGGCTACACCTTC.